The 27 T cell receptor beta chains reported below all come from one sample, sequenced in a study of cytomegalovirus exposure and HLA in healthy donors. In the PCR, 60 Vbeta and 13 Jbeta primers were used. Only in-frame clones appear in the TCRdb table, and some are missing; sequencing was by immunoSEQ multiplex PCR. In the table there are 100,000 or so clones, 13% to 15% of which are singletons. Sequenced input: PBMCs. The source is a female donor in good health and CMV-seronegative.

This clone was detected only a few times. CDR3 sequence (DNA): TGTGCCAGCAGCTCCTCACCAGGACAGGGCGGGTATGGCTACACCTTC. It translates to CASSSSPGQGGYGYTF. V is TRBV7-9 and J is TRBJ1-2; TRBD1 agrees at 8 bases. The J segment lost 5 bases and the V segment lost 4 bases, leaving 12 bases of the junction unmatched. The CDR3 totals 16 residues. CDR1 is SEHNR, CDR2 FQNEAQ, per germline (reference sequence). The variable domain in full, completed from reference TRBV7-9 and TRBJ1-2, reads DTGVSQNPRHKITKRGQNVTFRCDPISEHNRLYWYRQTLGQGPEFLTYFQNEAQLEKSRLLSDRFSAERPKGSFSTLEIQRTEQGDSAMYLCASSSSPGQGGYGYTFGSGTRLTVV.

This clone has more than one count but fewer than ten. The J gene is TRBJ2-6, the V gene TRBV30; 9 bases agree with TRBD1. Germline V CDR1 and CDR2: GTSNPN, SVGIG (reference sequence). Trimming cost V 4 bases and J 4 bases; bases outside gene matches: 14. CDR3 length: 18 amino acids. CDR3 loop: CAWTAPGQGPKGANVLTF. DNA of the CDR3: TGTGCCTGGACAGCTCCGGGACAGGGTCCTAAAGGGGCCAACGTCCTGACTTTC.

The CDR3 coding sequence is TGTGCCAGCAGCGCCCAGGGTCAGGGGGTTAGCTCTGAAGCTTTCTTT. Residues: CASSAQGQGVSSEAFF. The chain joins TRBV9 to TRBJ1-1; 7 positions match TRBD1. Looked up from germline, CDR1 is SGDLS and CDR2 is YYNGEE. There are 16 residues in the CDR3. V was clipped by 3 bases and J by 6 bases; unmatched bases: 14.

The sample holds a few counts of this clone. Written as DNA, the CDR3 is TGTGCCAGCAGTGAAGCAGGGGTAGCTCAGCCCCAGCATTTT. Translated, it gives CASSEAGVAQPQHF. This chain uses TRBV6-1 with TRBJ1-5; D is perhaps TRBD1 (5 bases). The germline V and J ends were trimmed by 0 bases and 6 bases, with 9 bases remaining between them. CDR1 is MNHNS, CDR2 SASEGT, per germline. CDR3 length equals 14 residues.

This clone was picked up a small number of times. The chain combines TRBV5-1 with TRBJ2-4, with 9 bases fitting TRBD1. Losses at the gene ends were 6 bases for V and 9 bases for J; bases not matched to a gene: 10. The CDR3 runs to 14 residues. Germline-derived CDR1 and CDR2 are SGHRS and YFSETQ. CDR3 residues: CASTPGTGSGIQYF. The DNA of the CDR3 is TGCGCCAGCACCCCCGGGACAGGGTCGGGCATTCAGTACTTC.

The chain is built from TRBV7-2 and TRBJ1-5; 7 bases line up with TRBD1. J lost 0 bases, V lost 1 base, and 3 bases had no gene match. Germline CDR1 reads SGHTA; CDR2 reads FQGNSA. The CDR3 has 16 amino acids. This chain's CDR3 is CASSLGGGHSNQPQHF. In nucleotides, the CDR3 is TGTGCCAGCAGCTTAGGAGGGGGCCATAGCAATCAGCCCCAGCATTTT.

The chain is built from TRBV12-1 and TRBJ2-7; TRBD1, the table's D call, was not compared with the DNA. TRBV12-1 is classified as a pseudogene. CDR3 length: 14 residues. For the CDR3, the DNA is TGTGCCAGCAGCTTTGCAAGGAGACAGACCGAGCAGTACTTC. It codes for CASSFARRQTEQYF.

This clone was seen a handful of times. The chain uses TRBV5-4 and TRBJ1-2, with D possibly matching TRBD1 (5 bases). The CDR3 is made up of 12 amino acids. From germline, CDR1 is SGHNT and CDR2 YYREEE (reference sequence). V was pared by 5 bases and J by 5 bases, with 10 bases between. CDR3 protein: CASRQGNYGYTF. The CDR3 DNA reads as TGTGCCAGCAGGCAGGGCAATTATGGCTACACCTTC.

This clone was counted only a few times. The rearrangement uses TRBV19 and TRBJ1-4; 9 bases align to TRBD1. Germline trimming cut 3 bases from V and 3 bases from J; bases unmatched to any gene: 8. The CDR3 loop spans 17 amino acids. CDR1 is LNHDA, CDR2 SQIVND, per germline (reference sequence). The CDR3 here is CASSMSGTGKANEKLFF. The CDR3 DNA is TGTGCCAGTAGTATGTCCGGGACAGGGAAAGCTAATGAAAAACTGTTTTTT. Variable domain in full (rest from reference TRBV19 and TRBJ1-4): DGGITQSPKYLFRKEGQNVTLSCEQNLNHDAMYWYRQDPGQGLRLIYYSQIVNDFQKGDIAEGYSVSREKKESFPLTVTSAQKNPTAFYLCASSMSGTGKANEKLFFGSGTQLSVL.

The chain couples TRBV27 to TRBJ2-3, with TRBD2 identical over 9 bases. CDR3 length equals 14 residues. V lost 6 bases, J lost 7 bases, and 8 bases stayed unmatched. Germline loops: CDR1 MNHEY, CDR2 SMNVEV (reference sequence). The CDR3 region is CASRDRGRGNTQYF. The CDR3, as DNA: TGTGCCAGCAGGGATCGCGGGAGGGGGAATACGCAGTATTTT.

V gene TRBV29-1 combines with J gene TRBJ1-1; a weak D match, TRBD1 (5 bases). The CDR3 loop spans 13 amino acids. V dropped 7 bases and J dropped 10 bases, with 22 bases sitting between them. Germline V gene lookup returns CDR1 SQVTM and CDR2 ANQGSEA. For the CDR3, the DNA is TGCAGCGGACAGAAGGTTGGGCCTATCGGAGCTTTCTTT. It codes for CSGQKVGPIGAFF.

The table lists this clone with a few counts. The same CDR3 also results from other DNA sequences found in this sample. CDR3 sequence (DNA): TGCGCCAGCAGCCTAGGACTAGCGGGAGGAGGGGGCACAGATACGCAGTATTTT. Translating it yields CASSLGLAGGGGTDTQYF. The rearrangement links TRBV5-1 to TRBJ2-3; 14 nucleotides line up with TRBD2. With 4 bases clipped from V and 1 base from J, the junction kept 8 bases outside the gene matches. The V gene's germline CDR1 is SGHRS and CDR2 YFSETQ. The CDR3 covers 18 residues.

This clone came up a few times. This rearrangement joins TRBV9 to TRBJ1-5; maybe TRBD1 (6 bases). V shed 0 bases and J shed 3 bases, with 13 bases lying between them. Germline lookup yields CDR1 SGDLS and CDR2 YYNGEE. The CDR3 runs 16 residues. In DNA, the CDR3 is TGTGCCAGCAGCGTAGTGGGGGCCCTTCTCAATCAGCCCCAGCATTTT. Protein product: CASSVVGALLNQPQHF.

This clone was seen only a few times. The chain recombines TRBV13 with TRBJ2-3; D call uncertain. This CDR3 is 14 amino acids long. In germline, CDR1 is PRHDT, CDR2 FYEKMQ (reference sequence). The ends were cut back, 5 bases at V and 4 bases at J, with 13 bases in the middle. CDR3 loop: CASSRSPNSDTQYF. CDR3 DNA sequence: TGTGCCAGCAGCCGTTCTCCCAACTCAGATACGCAGTATTTT.

This clone was seen a few times. The CDR3 DNA sequence: TGTGCCAGCAGTAGACAGGATTCCTACAATGAGCAGTTCTTC. This translates into CASSRQDSYNEQFF. The chain links TRBV27 to TRBJ2-1; possibly TRBD1 for D (6 bases). The length of the CDR3 is 14 residues. The V gene lost 5 bases and the J gene lost 1 base, with 9 bases spanning the gap. Looked up from germline, CDR1 is MNHEY and CDR2 is SMNVEV (reference sequence).

This clone was observed a few times. This chain's CDR3 is CASSFLNQPQHF. CDR3 nucleotide sequence: TGTGCCAGCAGTTTCCTTAATCAGCCCCAGCATTTT. The chain couples TRBV27 to TRBJ1-5; D gene ambiguous. The CDR3 totals 12 residues. Trimming pared 3 bases from V and 4 bases from J, leaving 4 bases between. Looked up from germline, CDR1 is MNHEY and CDR2 is SMNVEV (reference sequence).

V usage is TRBV7-6 and J usage is TRBJ2-7; weak D call: TRBD2 (5 bases). The V gene's germline CDR1 is SGHVS and CDR2 FNYEAQ. The CDR3 length is 15 residues. Deletions cut 3 bases from V and 5 bases from J, with 17 bases between. CDR3 sequence (DNA): TGTGCCAGCAGCTTCAGAGGGATTAAAGAGGACGAGCAGTACTTC. Amino acids: CASSFRGIKEDEQYF.

This clone was counted between two and nine times. The chain has TRBV2 and TRBJ1-2; tentatively, D is TRBD1 (6 bases). Looked up from germline, CDR1 is SNHLY and CDR2 is FYNNEI. V lost 4 bases and J 4 bases, leaving 13 bases between the germline ends. This CDR3 comprises 14 residues. In nucleotides, the CDR3 is TGTGCCAGCAGTGGTGACAGGCTAATCTATGGCTACACCTTC. Translating it yields CASSGDRLIYGYTF.

This clone has more than one count but fewer than ten. The chain joins TRBV28 to TRBJ1-1, with 7 bases fitting TRBD1. With 7 bases clipped from V and 4 bases from J, the junction kept 0 bases outside the gene matches. The CDR3 sequence is 11 residues long. Looked up from germline, CDR1 is MDHEN and CDR2 is SYDVKM. In DNA form, the CDR3 reads TGTGCCAGCACAGGGGGCACTGAAGCTTTCTTT. Translating it yields CASTGGTEAFF.

The J gene is TRBJ2-3, the V gene TRBV9; TRBD2 might be the D (7 bases). Per the germline V gene, CDR1 is SGDLS and CDR2 is YYNGEE. The CDR3 is 16 amino acids. V was pared by 0 bases and J by 2 bases, with 13 bases between. The CDR3 reads CASSVAGRGYTDTQYF. For the CDR3, the DNA is TGTGCCAGCAGCGTAGCAGGGAGGGGGTACACAGATACGCAGTATTTT.

The chain uses TRBV2 and TRBJ2-7, with D possibly matching TRBD1 (5 bases). The germline V gene encodes CDR1 SNHLY and CDR2 FYNNEI. V dropped 11 bases and J dropped 2 bases, with 13 bases sitting between them. CDR3 length: 12 residues. For the CDR3, the DNA is TGTGCCGGTAAGACAGATACCTACGAGCAGTACTTC. This sequence encodes CAGKTDTYEQYF.

This clone was seen only a few times. The chain carries TRBV15 and TRBJ1-1, with D possibly TRBD1 on 6 matching bases. The CDR3 contains 17 residues. Germline lookup yields CDR1 LNHNV and CDR2 YYDKDF (reference sequence). V dropped 3 bases and J dropped 0 bases, with 17 bases sitting between them. In DNA, the CDR3 is TGTGCCACCAGCAGGCCCCGGGACAATCTTATGAACACTGAAGCTTTCTTT. This sequence encodes CATSRPRDNLMNTEAFF. The complete variable domain, with remaining parts taken from reference TRBV15 and TRBJ1-1, reads DAMVIQNPRYQVTQFGKPVTLSCSQTLNHNVMYWYQQKSSQAPKLLFHYYDKDFNNEADTPDNFQSRRPNTSFCFLDIRSPGLGDTAMYLCATSRPRDNLMNTEAFFGQGTRLTVV.

In this sample, this clone turned up a few times. This chain connects TRBV30 to TRBJ1-1; possible D gene TRBD1, 6 bases. This CDR3 has 13 amino acids. The V gene lost 2 bases and the J gene lost 6 bases, with 13 bases spanning the gap. The germline gives CDR1 GTSNPN, CDR2 SVGIG (reference sequence). The CDR3 nucleotides are TGTGCCTGGAGTTCCAAAGGGGGGGCTGAAGCTTTCTTT. Amino acids: CAWSSKGGAEAFF.

This clone was observed a handful of times. The chain employs TRBV4-3 and TRBJ2-7; TRBD2 agrees at 10 bases. Per the germline V gene, CDR1 is LGHNA and CDR2 is YSLEER. After removal of 4 bases from V and 3 bases from J, the junction contained 6 bases not matched to a gene. The CDR3 covers 15 residues. The chain's CDR3 is CASSLQRGGLYEQYF. CDR3 nucleotides: TGCGCCAGCAGCCTCCAGCGGGGGGGCCTCTACGAGCAGTACTTC.

Only a few counts were recorded for this clone. Distinct nucleotide sequences in the sample also encode this CDR3. The chain joins TRBV5-1 to TRBJ2-1; 9 bases line up with TRBD2. CDR3 length: 17 amino acids. Germline V gives CDR1 SGHRS, CDR2 YFSETQ. V gave up 5 bases and J gave up 0 bases; unmatched junction bases: 9. The CDR3 sequence is CASRSLRGGSSYNEQFF. The CDR3, as DNA: TGCGCCAGCAGATCCTTGCGGGGGGGAAGCTCCTACAATGAGCAGTTCTTC.

This clone was counted only a few times. The CDR3 loop is CASSLDGTGGRTEAFF. CDR3 nucleotide sequence: TGCGCCAGCAGCTTGGATGGGACAGGGGGTAGAACTGAAGCTTTCTTT. This chain links TRBV5-1 with TRBJ1-1, with TRBD1 identical over 11 bases. V lost 0 bases, J lost 5 bases, and 6 bases stayed unmatched. Germline CDR1 and CDR2: SGHRS and YFSETQ. The CDR3 contains 16 residues.

This clone has a handful of counts. The V and J genes are TRBV7-9 and TRBJ2-6, with D perhaps TRBD1 (5 bases). There are 18 residues in the CDR3. Germline loops: CDR1 SEHNR, CDR2 FQNEAQ (reference sequence). Between the trimmed V and J ends, which lost 5 bases and 0 bases, there was a span of 17 bases. The chain's CDR3 is CASSPRLWGTSGANVLTF. The CDR3 DNA is TGTGCCAGCAGCCCACGACTCTGGGGCACCTCTGGGGCCAACGTCCTGACTTTC.